The clone carrying this T cell receptor beta chain was recorded at least ten times. Its cognate antigen is unknown. The entry originates in a study of identical twins. General study points: Monozygotic twins shared more out-of-frame TCR alpha than recombination models predicted.

TCRdb processed the 5' RACE reads anew with MiXCR; each CDR3 protein has one entry. The table has approximately 230,000 distinct CDR3 sequences, over 5.5% seen once. Germline V gene data show CDR1 as LGHNA and CDR2 as YSLEER. This CDR3 region has 16 residues. J gave up 1 base and V 3 bases, and 8 bases lay outside the gene matches. This sample was shared with a second study, whose subject was T cells expressing NK-cell markers. From that paper: Sorted T-cell subsets CD3+CD56+NKG2C+, CD3+CD56+NKG2C- and CD3+CD56-NKG2C+ were TCR beta-sequenced. For five or six donors, the dominant NKG2C+ clonotypes made up 1.0-7.0% of their CD8+ T cells.

This TCR came from a woman aged 18-30 years in good health. The source material was CD8+ T cells sorted from blood. The V call is TRBV4-3, the J call TRBJ2-5; 7 bases fit TRBD2. The CDR3: CASSHSIAGLQETQYF. In DNA, the CDR3 is TGCGCCAGCAGCCACAGCATAGCGGGTCTCCAAGAGACCCAGTACTTC.